The sequence of this T cell receptor beta chain was determined in a study of cytomegalovirus exposure and HLA in healthy donors. The PCR ran on 60 Vbeta and 13 Jbeta primers. Generated by immunoSEQ multiplex PCR, the TCRdb table keeps only in-frame clones and is missing some. The table lists around 100,000 clones, about 69% of them singletons. This CDR3 spans 15 amino acids. After removal of 6 bases from V and 2 bases from J, the junction contained 4 bases not matched to a gene. Germline lookup yields CDR1 LNHDA and CDR2 SQIVND (reference sequence). This receptor was identified in a woman in her late teens or twenties in good health and CMV-seropositive. Input material: PBMCs. The chain joins TRBV19 to TRBJ1-6; the match to TRBD1 covers 7 bases. This chain's CDR3 is CASRRQGPYNSPLHF. The CDR3 DNA sequence: TGTGCCAGTAGACGACAGGGTCCCTATAATTCACCCCTCCACTTT.